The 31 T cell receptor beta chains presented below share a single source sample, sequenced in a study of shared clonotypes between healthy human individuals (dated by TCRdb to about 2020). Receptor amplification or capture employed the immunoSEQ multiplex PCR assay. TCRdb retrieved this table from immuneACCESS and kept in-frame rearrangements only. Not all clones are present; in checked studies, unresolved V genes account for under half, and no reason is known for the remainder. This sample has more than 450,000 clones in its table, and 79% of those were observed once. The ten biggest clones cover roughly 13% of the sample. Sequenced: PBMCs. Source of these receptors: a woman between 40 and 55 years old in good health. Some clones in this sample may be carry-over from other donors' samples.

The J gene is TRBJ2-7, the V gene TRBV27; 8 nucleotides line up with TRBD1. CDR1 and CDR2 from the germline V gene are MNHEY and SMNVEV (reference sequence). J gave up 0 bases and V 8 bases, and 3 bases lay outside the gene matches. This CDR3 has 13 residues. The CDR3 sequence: CASGQGLSYEQYF. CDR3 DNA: TGTGCCAGCGGACAGGGCCTCTCCTACGAGCAGTACTTC.

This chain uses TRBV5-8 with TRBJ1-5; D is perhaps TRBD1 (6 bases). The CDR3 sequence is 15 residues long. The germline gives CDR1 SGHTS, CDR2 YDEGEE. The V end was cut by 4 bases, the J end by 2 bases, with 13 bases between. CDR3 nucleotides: TGTGCCAGCAGCCAGGGGTATGGGGGCAATCAGCCCCAGCATTTT. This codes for CASSQGYGGNQPQHF.

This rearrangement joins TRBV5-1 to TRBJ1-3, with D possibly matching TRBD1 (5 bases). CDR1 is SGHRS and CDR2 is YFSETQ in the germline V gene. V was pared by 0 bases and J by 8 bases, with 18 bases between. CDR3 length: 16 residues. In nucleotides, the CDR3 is TGCGCCAGCAGCTTGGATGCTAGCGCTGGAGGGGACACCATATATTTT. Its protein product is CASSLDASAGGDTIYF.

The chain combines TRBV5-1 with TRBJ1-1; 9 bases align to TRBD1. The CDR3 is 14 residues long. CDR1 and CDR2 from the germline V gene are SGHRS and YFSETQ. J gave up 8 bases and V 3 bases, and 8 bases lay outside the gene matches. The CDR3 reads CASSWGTGSIEAFF. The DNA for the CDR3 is TGCGCCAGCAGCTGGGGGACAGGGTCGATCGAAGCTTTCTTT.

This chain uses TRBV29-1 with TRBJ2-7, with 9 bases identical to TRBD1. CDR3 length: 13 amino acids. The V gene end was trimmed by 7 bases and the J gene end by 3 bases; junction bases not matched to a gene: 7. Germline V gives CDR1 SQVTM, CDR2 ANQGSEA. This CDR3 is CSAGDRGGYEQYF. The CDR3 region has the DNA TGCAGCGCCGGAGACAGGGGGGGCTACGAGCAGTACTTC.

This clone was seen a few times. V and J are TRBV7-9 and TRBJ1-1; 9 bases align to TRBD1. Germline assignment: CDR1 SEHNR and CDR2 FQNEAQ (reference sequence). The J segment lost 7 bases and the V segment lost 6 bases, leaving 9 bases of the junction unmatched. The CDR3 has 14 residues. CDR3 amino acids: CASSDRGFFDEAFF. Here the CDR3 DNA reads TGTGCCAGCAGTGACAGGGGGTTCTTCGATGAAGCTTTCTTT. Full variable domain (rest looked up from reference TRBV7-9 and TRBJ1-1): DTGVSQNPRHKITKRGQNVTFRCDPISEHNRLYWYRQTLGQGPEFLTYFQNEAQLEKSRLLSDRFSAERPKGSFSTLEIQRTEQGDSAMYLCASSDRGFFDEAFFGQGTRLTVV.

This CDR3 is CASSLGPEVAQPQHF. For the CDR3, the DNA is TGTGCCAGCAGCTTAGGACCGGAGGTAGCTCAGCCCCAGCATTTT. The chain employs TRBV7-8 and TRBJ1-5, with D hard to call. In germline, CDR1 is SGHVS, CDR2 FQNEAQ. The CDR3 runs 15 residues. The germline V and J ends were trimmed by 1 base and 6 bases, with 13 bases remaining between them.

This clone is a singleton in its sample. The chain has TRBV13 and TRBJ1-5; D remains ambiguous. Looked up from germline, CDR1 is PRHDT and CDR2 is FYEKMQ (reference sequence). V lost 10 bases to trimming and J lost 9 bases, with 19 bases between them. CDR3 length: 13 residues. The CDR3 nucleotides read TGTGCCACCCCAGGCCAGCCCTTTCTGCCCCAGCATTTT. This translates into CATPGQPFLPQHF.

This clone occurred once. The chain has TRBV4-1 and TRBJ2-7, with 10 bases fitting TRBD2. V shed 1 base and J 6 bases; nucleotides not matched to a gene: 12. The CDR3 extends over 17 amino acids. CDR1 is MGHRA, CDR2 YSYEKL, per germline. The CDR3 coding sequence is TGCGCCAGCAGCCAAGGAGCTTTTCGGCTAGCGGGAGTCGAGCAGTACTTC. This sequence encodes CASSQGAFRLAGVEQYF.

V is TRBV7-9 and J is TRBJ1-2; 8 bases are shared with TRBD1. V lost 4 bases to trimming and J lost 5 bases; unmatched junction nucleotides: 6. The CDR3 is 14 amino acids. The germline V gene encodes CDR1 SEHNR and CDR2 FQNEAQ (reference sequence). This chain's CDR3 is CASSSDRGGYGYTF. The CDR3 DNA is TGTGCCAGCAGCTCCGACAGGGGCGGTTATGGCTACACCTTC.

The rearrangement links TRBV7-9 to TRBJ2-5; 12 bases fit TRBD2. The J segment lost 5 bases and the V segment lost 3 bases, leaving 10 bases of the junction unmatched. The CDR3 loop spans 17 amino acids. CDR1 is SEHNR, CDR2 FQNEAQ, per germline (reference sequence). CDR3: CASSLARLAGEVETQYF. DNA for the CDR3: TGTGCCAGCAGCTTGGCAAGACTAGCGGGAGAGGTTGAGACCCAGTACTTC.

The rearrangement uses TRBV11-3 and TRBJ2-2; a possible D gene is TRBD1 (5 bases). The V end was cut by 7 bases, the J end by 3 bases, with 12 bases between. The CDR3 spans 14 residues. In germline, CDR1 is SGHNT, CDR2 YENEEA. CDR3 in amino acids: CASIWRRDTGELFF. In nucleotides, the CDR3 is TGTGCCAGCATCTGGCGCAGGGACACCGGGGAGCTGTTTTTT. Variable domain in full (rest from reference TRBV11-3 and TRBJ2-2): EAGVVQSPRYKIIEKKQPVAFWCNPISGHNTLYWYLQNLGQGPELLIRYENEEAVDDSQLPKDRFSAERLKGVDSTLKIQPAELGDSAVYLCASIWRRDTGELFFGEGSRLTVL.

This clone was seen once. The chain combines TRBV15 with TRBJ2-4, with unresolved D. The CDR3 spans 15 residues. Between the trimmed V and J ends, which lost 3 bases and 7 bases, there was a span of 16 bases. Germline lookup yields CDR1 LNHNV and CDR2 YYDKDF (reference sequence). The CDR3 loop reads CATSSQDHLGNIQYF. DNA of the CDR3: TGTGCCACCAGCAGCCAGGATCATTTAGGGAACATTCAGTACTTC.

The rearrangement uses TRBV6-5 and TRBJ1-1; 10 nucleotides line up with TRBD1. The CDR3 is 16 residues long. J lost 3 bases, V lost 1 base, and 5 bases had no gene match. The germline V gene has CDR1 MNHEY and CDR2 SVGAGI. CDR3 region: CASSYFRDRGDTEAFF. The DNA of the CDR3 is TGTGCCAGCAGTTACTTCAGGGACAGGGGAGACACTGAAGCTTTCTTT.

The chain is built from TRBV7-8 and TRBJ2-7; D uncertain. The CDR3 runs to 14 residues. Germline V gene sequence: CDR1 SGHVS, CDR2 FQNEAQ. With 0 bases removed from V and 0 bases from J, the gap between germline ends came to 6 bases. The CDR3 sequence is CASSLAPSSYEQYF. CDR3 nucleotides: TGTGCCAGCAGCTTAGCGCCCAGCTCCTACGAGCAGTACTTC.

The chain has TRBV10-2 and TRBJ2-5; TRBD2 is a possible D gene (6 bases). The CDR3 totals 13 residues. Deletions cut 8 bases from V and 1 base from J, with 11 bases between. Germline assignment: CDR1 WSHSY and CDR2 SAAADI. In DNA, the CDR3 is TGCGCCAGCCGGAGGGCAGGCCAAGAGACCCAGTACTTC. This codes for CASRRAGQETQYF.

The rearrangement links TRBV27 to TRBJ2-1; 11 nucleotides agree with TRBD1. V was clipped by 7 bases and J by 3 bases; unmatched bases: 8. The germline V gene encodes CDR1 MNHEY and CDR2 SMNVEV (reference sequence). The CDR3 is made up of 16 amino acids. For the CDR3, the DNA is TGTGCCAGCACCCTAAGGGGGACAGGGGGCTACAATGAGCAGTTCTTC. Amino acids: CASTLRGTGGYNEQFF.

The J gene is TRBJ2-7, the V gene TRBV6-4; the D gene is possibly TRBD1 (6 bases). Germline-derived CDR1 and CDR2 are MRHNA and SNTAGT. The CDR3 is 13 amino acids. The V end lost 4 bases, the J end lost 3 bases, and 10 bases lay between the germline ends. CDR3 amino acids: CASSATGGYEQYF. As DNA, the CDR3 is TGTGCCAGCAGTGCGACAGGTGGCTACGAGCAGTACTTC.

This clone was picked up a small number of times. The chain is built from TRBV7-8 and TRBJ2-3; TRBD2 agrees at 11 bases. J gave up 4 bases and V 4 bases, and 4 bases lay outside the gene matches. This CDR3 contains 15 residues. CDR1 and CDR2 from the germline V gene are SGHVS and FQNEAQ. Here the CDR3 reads CASSSLAGGSDTQYF. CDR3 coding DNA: TGTGCCAGCAGCTCATTAGCGGGAGGGTCAGATACGCAGTATTTT.

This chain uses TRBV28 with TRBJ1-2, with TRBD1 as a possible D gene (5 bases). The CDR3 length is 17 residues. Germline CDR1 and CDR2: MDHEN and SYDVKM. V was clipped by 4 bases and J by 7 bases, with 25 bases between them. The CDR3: CASSSHSDSTLGGGYTF. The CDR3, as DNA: TGTGCCAGCAGTTCCCACTCTGACAGCACCCTTGGGGGTGGCTACACCTTC.

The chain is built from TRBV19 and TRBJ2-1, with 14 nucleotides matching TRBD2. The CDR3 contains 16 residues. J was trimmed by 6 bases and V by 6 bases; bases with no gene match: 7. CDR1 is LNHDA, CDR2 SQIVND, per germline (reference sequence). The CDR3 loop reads CASRGLAGVGPNEQFF. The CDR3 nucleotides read TGTGCCAGTAGGGGACTAGCGGGAGTAGGGCCCAATGAGCAGTTCTTC.

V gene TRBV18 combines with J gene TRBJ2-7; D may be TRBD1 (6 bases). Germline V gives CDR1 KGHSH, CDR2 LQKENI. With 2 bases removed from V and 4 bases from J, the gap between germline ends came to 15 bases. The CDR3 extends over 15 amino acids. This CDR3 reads CASSPVWQGYYEQYF. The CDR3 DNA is TGTGCCAGCTCACCAGTATGGCAGGGGTATTACGAGCAGTACTTC.

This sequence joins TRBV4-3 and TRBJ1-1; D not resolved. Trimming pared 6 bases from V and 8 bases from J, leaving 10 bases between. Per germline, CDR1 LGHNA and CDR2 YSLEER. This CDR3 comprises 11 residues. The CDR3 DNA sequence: TGCGCCAGCAGGGAAAGAGAAGAAGCTTTCTTT. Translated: CASREREEAFF.

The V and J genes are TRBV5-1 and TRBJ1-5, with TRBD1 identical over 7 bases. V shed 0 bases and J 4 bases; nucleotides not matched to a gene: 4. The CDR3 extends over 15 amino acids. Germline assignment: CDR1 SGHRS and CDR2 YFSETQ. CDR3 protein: CASSLGDSRNQPQHF. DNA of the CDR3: TGCGCCAGCAGCTTGGGGGACAGTCGAAATCAGCCCCAGCATTTT.

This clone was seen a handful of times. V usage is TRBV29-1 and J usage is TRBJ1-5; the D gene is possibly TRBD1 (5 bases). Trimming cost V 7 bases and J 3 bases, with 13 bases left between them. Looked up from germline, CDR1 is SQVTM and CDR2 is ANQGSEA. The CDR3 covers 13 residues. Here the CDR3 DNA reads TGCAGCGCGGGTGGGGGATTCAATCAGCCCCAGCATTTT. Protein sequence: CSAGGGFNQPQHF.

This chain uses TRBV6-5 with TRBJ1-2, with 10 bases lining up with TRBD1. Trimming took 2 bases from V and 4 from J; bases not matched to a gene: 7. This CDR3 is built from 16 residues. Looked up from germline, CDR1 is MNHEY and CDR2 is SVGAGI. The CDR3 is CASSYPEGQGSYGYTF. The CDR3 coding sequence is TGTGCCAGCAGTTACCCCGAGGGACAGGGGTCCTATGGCTACACCTTC.

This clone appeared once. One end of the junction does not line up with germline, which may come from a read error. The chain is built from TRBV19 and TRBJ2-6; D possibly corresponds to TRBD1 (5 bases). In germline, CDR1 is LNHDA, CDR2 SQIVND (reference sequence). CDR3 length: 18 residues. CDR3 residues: CASSNRWTNHKSGQRPDF. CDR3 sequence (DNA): TGTGCCAGTAGTAATAGATGGACAAATCACAAGTCGGGCCAACGTCCTGACTTC.

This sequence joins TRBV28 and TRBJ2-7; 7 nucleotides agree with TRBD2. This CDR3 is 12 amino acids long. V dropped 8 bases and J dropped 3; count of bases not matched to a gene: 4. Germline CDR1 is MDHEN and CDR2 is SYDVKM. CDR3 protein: CASGLVSYEQYF. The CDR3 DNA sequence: TGTGCCAGCGGACTAGTCAGCTACGAGCAGTACTTC.

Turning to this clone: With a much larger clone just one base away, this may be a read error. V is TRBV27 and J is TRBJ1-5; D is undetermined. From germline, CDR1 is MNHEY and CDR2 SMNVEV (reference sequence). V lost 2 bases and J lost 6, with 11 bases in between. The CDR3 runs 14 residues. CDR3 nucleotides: TGTGCCAGCAGTTTAAATGGAGGGAGTCAGCCCCAGCATTTT. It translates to CASSLNGGSQPQHF.

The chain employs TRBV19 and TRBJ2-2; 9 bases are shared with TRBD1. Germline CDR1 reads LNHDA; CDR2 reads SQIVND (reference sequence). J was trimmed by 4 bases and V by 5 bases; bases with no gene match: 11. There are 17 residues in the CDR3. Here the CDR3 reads CASSLAGTGSFTGELFF. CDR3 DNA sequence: TGTGCCAGTAGTCTCGCGGGGACAGGGTCGTTCACCGGGGAGCTGTTTTTT.

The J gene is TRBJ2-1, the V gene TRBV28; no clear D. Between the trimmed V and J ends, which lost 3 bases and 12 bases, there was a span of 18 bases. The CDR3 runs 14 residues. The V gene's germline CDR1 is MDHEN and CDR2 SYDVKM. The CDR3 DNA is TGTGCCAGCAGTTTGGCCCTAGGTGGTACGGGGCAGTTCTTC. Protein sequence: CASSLALGGTGQFF.